Shown below are 9 T cell receptor beta chains from a single sample sequenced in a study of blood T cells in healthy people across ages. Primers used in a second PCR of roughly 6 to 11 cycles were a sample-barcoded 5' primer and a J-beta primer mix. TCRdb itself ran the 5' RACE reads through MiXCR, one entry per CDR3 protein. The sample has about 1 million distinct CDR3 sequences; less than 50% are singletons. Sequencing used blood. The source is a woman aged 60 to 75 in good health.

The chain uses TRBV5-1 and TRBJ2-3; D call uncertain. Trimming cost V 0 bases and J 0 bases, with 8 bases left between them. The CDR3 runs to 15 residues. CDR1 is SGHRS and CDR2 is YFSETQ in the germline V gene. CDR3: CASSLEMTSTDTQYF. Here the CDR3 DNA reads TGCGCCAGCAGCTTGGAGATGACTAGCACAGATACGCAGTATTTT. The full variable domain, rest sourced from reference TRBV5-1 and TRBJ2-3, is KAGVTQTPRYLIKTRGQQVTLSCSPISGHRSVSWYQQTPGQGLQFLFEYFSETQRNKGNFPGRFSGRQFSNSRSEMNVSTLELGDSALYLCASSLEMTSTDTQYFGPGTRLTVL.

This clonotype has a count of ten or more. This chain connects TRBV4-1 to TRBJ2-5; D is undetermined. The CDR3 is 15 residues long. The germline V gene has CDR1 MGHRA and CDR2 YSYEKL. The V end was cut by 4 bases, the J end by 3 bases, with 15 bases between. The chain's CDR3 is CASSLYIGPKETQYF. DNA for the CDR3: TGCGCCAGCAGCCTGTATATCGGCCCTAAAGAGACCCAGTACTTC.

This clonotype was detected once. A clone one base away is much larger, so this may be a read error. The gene calls are TRBV28 and TRBJ2-3; D remains unclear. Germline V CDR1 and CDR2: MDHEN, SYDVKM. The CDR3 length is 12 residues. V was cut by 7 bases and J by 4 bases, with 9 bases left in between. In DNA, the CDR3 is TGTGCCAGCAATGGGGTCCCAGATACGCAGTATTTT. Its protein product is CASNGVPDTQYF.

In this sample, this clonotype turned up a few times. The chain links TRBV5-6 to TRBJ2-4, with 7 bases aligning to TRBD2. The J segment lost 2 bases and the V segment lost 0 bases, leaving 5 bases of the junction unmatched. In germline, CDR1 is SGHDT, CDR2 YYEEEE. The CDR3 covers 16 residues. CDR3 nucleotide sequence: TGTGCCAGCAGCTTGGAGCGGGGTGGGTCCAAAAACATTCAGTACTTC. Its protein is CASSLERGGSKNIQYF.

The rearrangement links TRBV2 to TRBJ2-2, with 7 bases fitting TRBD2. V lost 6 bases to trimming and J lost 6 bases; unmatched junction nucleotides: 13. The CDR3 runs to 16 residues. Germline loops: CDR1 SNHLY, CDR2 FYNNEI. This chain's CDR3 is CASRTYGRLSAGELFF. The CDR3 DNA reads as TGTGCCAGCAGAACTTACGGGAGGCTTTCAGCCGGGGAGCTGTTTTTT.

The CDR3 region has the DNA TGCGCCAGCATGGGCACGAACACCGGGGAGCTGTTTTTT. This sequence encodes CASMGTNTGELFF. The rearrangement links TRBV10-1 to TRBJ2-2; unclear D gene. The CDR3 has 13 amino acids. Trimming removed 7 bases from V and 0 bases from J, with 6 bases in between. CDR1 and CDR2 (germline): WNHNN, SYGVQD (reference sequence).

V gene TRBV27 combines with J gene TRBJ2-7, with 10 bases lining up with TRBD1. V gave up 0 bases and J gave up 4 bases; unmatched junction bases: 12. The germline gives CDR1 MNHEY, CDR2 SMNVEV (reference sequence). This CDR3 spans 18 amino acids. The DNA for the CDR3 is TGTGCCAGCAGTTTATCATACCGGACAGGGGGATCATTTTACGAGCAGTACTTC. The encoded protein is CASSLSYRTGGSFYEQYF.

V gene TRBV9 combines with J gene TRBJ1-2; D is undetermined. Germline CDR1 and CDR2: SGDLS and YYNGEE. CDR3 length equals 13 residues. V was pared by 4 bases and J by 7 bases, with 14 bases between. CDR3 in DNA: TGTGCCAGCAGCCGAGGCGGGTATTCTGGCTACACCTTC. It is translated as CASSRGGYSGYTF.

In the case of this clonotype: This sequence may be a read error, since a much larger clone differs from it by one base. J is TRBJ2-5 and V is TRBV20-1; TRBD2 agrees at 11 bases. V gave up 6 bases and J gave up 11 bases; unmatched junction bases: 23. Germline V gives CDR1 DFQATT, CDR2 SNEGSKA (reference sequence). The CDR3 runs 17 residues. In nucleotides, the CDR3 is TGCAGTGCCCTCTGGTCAGTGACTAGCGGGATTAGGAATGAGCAGTACTTC. Amino acids: CSALWSVTSGIRNEQYF.